These 12 T cell receptor beta chains originate from one sample sequenced in a study of cytomegalovirus exposure and HLA in healthy donors. The primer mix had 60 Vbeta and 13 Jbeta primers. The repertoire was sequenced with immunoSEQ multiplex PCR; TCRdb's copy has only in-frame clones and lacks some. The profile covers some 130,000 clones, with approximately 80% appearing a single time and about 2.6% taken by the ten largest. The source material was PBMCs. The receptors come from a man between 25 and 39 years old in good health and CMV-seronegative.

In its sample, this clone was seen once. This chain connects TRBV27 to TRBJ2-7, with TRBD1 as a possible D gene (5 bases). Germline values: CDR1 MNHEY, CDR2 SMNVEV (reference sequence). The CDR3 is 13 residues long. V was clipped by 0 bases and J by 4 bases, with 7 bases between them. The CDR3 reads CASSLSPGYEQYF. CDR3 sequence (DNA): TGTGCCAGCAGTTTATCCCCAGGGTACGAGCAGTACTTC.

This clone was seen a single time. This sequence joins TRBV9 and TRBJ1-1, with 7 bases that match TRBD1. Germline CDR1 SGDLS, CDR2 YYNGEE. V trimming: 4 bases; J trimming: 1 base; junction bases outside the gene matches: 1. The CDR3 has 13 residues. Here the CDR3 DNA reads TGTGCCAGCAGCCCAGGGGGGAACACTGAAGCTTTCTTT. Its translation is CASSPGGNTEAFF.

The CDR3 region is CASSLRGTSGTTGELFF. The DNA of the CDR3 is TGCGCCAGCAGCTTGCGGGGAACTAGCGGGACAACCGGGGAGCTGTTTTTT. The V call is TRBV5-1, the J call TRBJ2-2, with TRBD2 matching 10 bases. This CDR3 region has 17 residues. J lost 5 bases, V lost 1 base, and 8 bases had no gene match. Germline V CDR1 and CDR2: SGHRS, YFSETQ.

This chain connects TRBV7-9 to TRBJ2-7, with a tentative D call TRBD1 (6 bases). The CDR3 loop spans 12 amino acids. Germline loops: CDR1 SEHNR, CDR2 FQNEAQ (reference sequence). The CDR3 loop is CSVVGQNYEQYF. In DNA, the CDR3 is TGTTCCGTAGTAGGACAGAACTACGAGCAGTACTTC.

This chain uses TRBV27 with TRBJ2-7, with no clear D. This CDR3 has 13 amino acids. Germline CDR1 and CDR2: MNHEY and SMNVEV (reference sequence). V lost 3 bases to trimming and J lost 2 bases, with 8 bases between them. As DNA, the CDR3 is TGTGCCAGCAGTTTCACAGCCACCTACGAGCAGTACTTC. Amino acid sequence: CASSFTATYEQYF.

This rearrangement joins TRBV7-9 to TRBJ2-7; TRBD1 is a possible D gene (6 bases). Germline V gene sequence: CDR1 SEHNR, CDR2 FQNEAQ (reference sequence). CDR3 length equals 16 residues. Trimming removed 1 base from V and 3 bases from J, with 16 bases in between. The CDR3 DNA sequence: TGTGCCAGCAGCTTAGGAGGGGGATTAAGGAACTACGAGCAGTACTTC. It encodes CASSLGGGLRNYEQYF.

The chain recombines TRBV4-3 with TRBJ2-1; a possible D gene is TRBD2 (5 bases). The V gene's germline CDR1 is LGHNA and CDR2 YSLEER. Trimming removed 1 base at V and 3 bases at J, with 10 bases between. The CDR3 covers 15 residues. CDR3 residues: CASSQGTGNYNEQFF. DNA of the CDR3: TGCGCCAGCAGCCAAGGGACTGGAAACTACAATGAGCAGTTCTTC.

The chain links TRBV29-1 to TRBJ2-6; no firm D call. The CDR3 is made up of 14 amino acids. Germline-derived CDR1 and CDR2 are SQVTM and ANQGSEA. V was shortened by 3 bases and J by 0 bases, with 6 bases between the two germline ends. CDR3 DNA sequence: TGCAGCGTTGATCTCAGCTCTGGGGCCAACGTCCTGACTTTC. It encodes CSVDLSSGANVLTF.

Only one count was recorded for this clone. The genes are TRBV28 and TRBJ1-2; tentatively, D is TRBD1 (5 bases). This CDR3 region has 14 residues. The V gene lost 10 bases and the J gene lost 0 bases, with 15 bases spanning the gap. Germline V lookup: CDR1 MDHEN, CDR2 SYDVKM. As DNA, the CDR3 is TGTGCCACGAAACGGGGGAAAGCTAACTATGGCTACACCTTC. It is translated as CATKRGKANYGYTF.

V is TRBV28 and J is TRBJ1-3; no clear D gene. Germline loops: CDR1 MDHEN, CDR2 SYDVKM. This CDR3 region has 15 residues. The germline V and J ends were trimmed by 6 bases and 0 bases, with 12 bases remaining between them. In DNA form, the CDR3 reads TGTGCCAGCAGCCCCCGGGTTATCTCTGGAAACACCATATATTTT. Translation: CASSPRVISGNTIYF.

This chain connects TRBV5-5 to TRBJ2-5, with D possibly TRBD1 on 5 matching bases. Germline CDR1 is SGHKS and CDR2 is YYEKEE (reference sequence). V lost 6 bases and J 2 bases, leaving 23 bases between the germline ends. The CDR3 has 17 residues. DNA for the CDR3: TGTGCCAGCAACCAGGGCTACTTTGGAGCTCTGCAAGAGACCCAGTACTTC. Encoded protein: CASNQGYFGALQETQYF.

V is TRBV9 and J is TRBJ1-5; D ambiguous. The germline V and J ends were trimmed by 0 bases and 5 bases, with 9 bases remaining between them. The CDR3 runs to 14 residues. Germline CDR1 SGDLS, CDR2 YYNGEE. CDR3 residues: CASSVGAGDQPQHF. The CDR3 bases are TGTGCCAGCAGCGTAGGGGCCGGGGATCAGCCCCAGCATTTT.